Included here is one TCR beta chain sequence, with context. This clonotype turned up a few times. Its antigen has not been determined. Per-base qualities were not stored, and no clone one base away is much larger. These data belong to a study of T-cell memory formation after mild COVID-19 (TCRdb year 2021). Study-level background: Most TCR sequence clusters were specific to one of the two donors. T-cell clones expanding and contracting after mild COVID-19 in a couple of donors were tracked by longitudinal TCRalpha and TCRbeta repertoire sequencing. The cohort was made up of two young adult volunteers, one female and one male, who were previously healthy. Paper-wide results and their limitations: SARS-CoV-2 specificity was not confirmed for the second-wave clones peaking on day 37. Contracting CD4+ clones turned up mainly in the CM and EM memory subsets, whereas EMRA was where CD8+ clones were enriched. Some responding clones were detected in pre-infection memory, suggesting pre-existing cross-reactive memory T cells joined the SARS-CoV-2 response. Clones that contracted from day 15 to 85 showed balanced CD4/CD8 phenotypes, whereas a second wave of clones that expanded from day 15 to 37 leaned towards CD4+. Only a couple of mild cases were covered by the study, and larger cohorts that include severe cases with pre-infection samples were considered necessary.

The CDR3 covers 17 residues, taking in both the cysteine and the phenylalanine. Kept here is only the CDR3 DNA, which spans 51 bases and is read in frame from base 1. V loses 3 bases of germline sequence and J loses 4 bases, and the interval between the two ends is 21 bases. Ficoll-Paque density gradient centrifugation was the method used to isolate PBMCs. The data were produced on an Illumina NovaSeq 6000. Using 5'RACE with constant-segment primers, TCRalpha and TCRbeta cDNA libraries were constructed, with sample barcodes and unique molecular identifiers added in the process. Trizol reagent was used to extract RNA from every sample. Libraries were amplified in two PCR steps, with a second sample barcode and Illumina TruSeq adapters added in the second step. Sequencing of the libraries was done on an Illumina NovaSeq, producing 2 x 150 bp paired-end reads. For the original study's pipeline: The reads were demultiplexed and collapsed into UMI-guided consensus sequences using migec v1.2.7. With mixcr v2.1.11, UMI consensuses were aligned to TRA and TRB V and J templates and assembled into clonotypes. Clonotypes were classified as expanded or contracted when called significant by both edgeR and NoisET, with noise models trained on biological replicates. For edgeR calls, the cutoffs were a false discovery rate-adjusted p below 0.01 and a log2 fold-change threshold of 1. As an exploratory analysis of dynamics, PCA with hierarchical clustering was applied to max-normalized trajectories of the 1000 most abundant clonotypes. Each responding clone was given a CD4 or CD8 phenotype based on the CD4+ and CD8+ repertoires, which had been sequenced separately. TCRdb passed the public sequencing reads through fastp at Q25 and MiXCR, retaining productive beta sequences. For every CDR3 protein sequence, its rows merge into one entry that carries the most common genes and DNA. The V and J calls here are based on TCRdb, not the publication. The sample records 220,000 or so distinct CDR3 sequences, 9.5% of which are singletons. Together, the top ten hold 3% to 4.5% of the sample.

The sequencing input was PBMCs or a T cell subset sorted from them (not recorded which). The TCR sequence derives from a man aged 18 to 35 who had mild COVID-19 (a few samples of this study predate the infection). The sample titles of this study are shuffled in the database, so cell type and time point are left out; the donor was told from shared clones. Here the chain combines TRBV12-3 or TRBV12-4 and TRBJ1-2; the D region possibly corresponds to TRBD1 (6 bases align). DNA sequence: TGTGCCAGCAGTTTTGGACCCCACAGGGCGAAGGGCTATGGCTACACCTTC. Translated, this is CASSFGPHRAKGYGYTF.